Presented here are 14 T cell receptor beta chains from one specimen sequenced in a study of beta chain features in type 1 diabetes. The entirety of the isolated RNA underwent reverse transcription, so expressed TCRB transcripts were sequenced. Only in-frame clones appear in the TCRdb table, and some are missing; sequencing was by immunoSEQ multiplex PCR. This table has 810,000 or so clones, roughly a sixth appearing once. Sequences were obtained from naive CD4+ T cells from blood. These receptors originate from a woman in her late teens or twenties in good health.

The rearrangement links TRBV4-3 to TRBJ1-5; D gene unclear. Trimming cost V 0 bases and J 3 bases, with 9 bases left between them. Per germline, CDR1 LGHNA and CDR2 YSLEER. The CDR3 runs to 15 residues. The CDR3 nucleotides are TGCGCCAGCAGCCAAGATGTGGGGTACAATCAGCCCCAGCATTTT. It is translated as CASSQDVGYNQPQHF.

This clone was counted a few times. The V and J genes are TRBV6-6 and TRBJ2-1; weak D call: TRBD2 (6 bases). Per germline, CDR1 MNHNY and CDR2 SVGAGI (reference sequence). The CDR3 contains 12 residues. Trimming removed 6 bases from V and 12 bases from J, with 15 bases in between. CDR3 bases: TGTGCCAGCAGCGCACGACTAGTAGGGCAGTTCTTC. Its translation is CASSARLVGQFF.

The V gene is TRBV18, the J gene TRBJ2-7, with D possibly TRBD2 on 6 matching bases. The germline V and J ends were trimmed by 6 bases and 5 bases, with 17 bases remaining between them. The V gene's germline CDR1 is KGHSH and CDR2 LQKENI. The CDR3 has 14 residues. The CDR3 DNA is TGTGCCAGCTCCTCGCGAGCGGGTTCCCACGAGCAGTACTTC. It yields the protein CASSSRAGSHEQYF.

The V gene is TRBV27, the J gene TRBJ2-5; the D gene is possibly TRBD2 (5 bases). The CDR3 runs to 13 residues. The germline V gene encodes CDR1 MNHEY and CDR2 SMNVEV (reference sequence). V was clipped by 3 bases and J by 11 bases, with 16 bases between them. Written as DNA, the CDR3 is TGTGCCAGCAGTTTTGCCGGGGAGAAGGAGCAGTACTTC. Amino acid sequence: CASSFAGEKEQYF.

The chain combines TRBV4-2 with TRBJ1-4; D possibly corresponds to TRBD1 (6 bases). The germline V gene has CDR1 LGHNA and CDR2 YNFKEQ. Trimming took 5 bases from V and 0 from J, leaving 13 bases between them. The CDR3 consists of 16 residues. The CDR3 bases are TGTGCCAGCAGCACCCGACAGGCCGCAACTAATGAAAAACTGTTTTTT. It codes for CASSTRQAATNEKLFF.

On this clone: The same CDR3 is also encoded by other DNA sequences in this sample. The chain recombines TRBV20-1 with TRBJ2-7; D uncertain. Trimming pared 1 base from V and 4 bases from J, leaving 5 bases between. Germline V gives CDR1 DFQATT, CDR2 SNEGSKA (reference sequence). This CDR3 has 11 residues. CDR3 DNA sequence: TGCAGTGCTAGAGCGGATTACGAGCAGTACTTC. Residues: CSARADYEQYF.

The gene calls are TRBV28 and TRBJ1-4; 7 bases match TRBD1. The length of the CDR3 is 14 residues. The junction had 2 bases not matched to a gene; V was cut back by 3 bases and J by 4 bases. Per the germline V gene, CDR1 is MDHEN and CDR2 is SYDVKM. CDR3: CASSLGQINEKLFF. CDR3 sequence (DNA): TGTGCCAGCAGTTTGGGACAGATTAATGAAAAACTGTTTTTT.

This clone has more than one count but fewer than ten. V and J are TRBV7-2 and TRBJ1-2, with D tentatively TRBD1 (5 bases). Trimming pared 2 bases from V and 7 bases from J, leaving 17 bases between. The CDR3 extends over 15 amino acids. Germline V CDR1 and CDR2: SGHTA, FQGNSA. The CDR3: CASSLSGGVRFGYTF. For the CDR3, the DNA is TGTGCCAGCAGCTTATCCGGGGGGGTCCGATTTGGCTACACCTTC.

CDR3 in DNA: TGTGCCAGCTCACCGGGCCAGGGGTATGGCGAGCAGTACTTC. Its protein product is CASSPGQGYGEQYF. The chain uses TRBV18 and TRBJ2-7, with a possible D match to TRBD1 (6 bases). The V gene's germline CDR1 is KGHSH and CDR2 LQKENI. This CDR3 comprises 14 residues. Trimming stripped 3 bases from V and 6 bases from J, with 15 bases between.

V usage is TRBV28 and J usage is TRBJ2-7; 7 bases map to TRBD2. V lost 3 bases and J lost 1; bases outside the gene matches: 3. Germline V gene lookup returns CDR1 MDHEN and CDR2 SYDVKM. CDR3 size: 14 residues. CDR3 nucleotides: TGTGCCAGCAGTTTCGGCGGGAGATCCTACGAGCAGTACTTC. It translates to CASSFGGRSYEQYF.

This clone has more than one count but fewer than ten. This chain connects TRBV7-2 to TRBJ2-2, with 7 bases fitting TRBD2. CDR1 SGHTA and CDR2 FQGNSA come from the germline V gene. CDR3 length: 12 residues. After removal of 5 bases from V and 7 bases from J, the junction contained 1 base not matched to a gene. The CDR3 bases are TGTGCCAGCAGCCGGGACTACGGGGAGCTGTTTTTT. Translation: CASSRDYGELFF. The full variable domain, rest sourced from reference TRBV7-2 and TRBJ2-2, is GAGVSQSPSNKVTEKGKDVELRCDPISGHTALYWYRQSLGQGLEFLIYFQGNSAPDKSGLPSDRFSAERTGGSVSTLTIQRTQQEDSAVYLCASSRDYGELFFGEGSRLTVL.

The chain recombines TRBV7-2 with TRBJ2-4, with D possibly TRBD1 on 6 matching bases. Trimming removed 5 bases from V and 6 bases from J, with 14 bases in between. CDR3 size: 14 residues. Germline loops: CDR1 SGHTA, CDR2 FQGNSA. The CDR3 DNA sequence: TGTGCCAGCAGCGCAGGGACACGAGGAAACATTCAGTACTTC. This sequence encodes CASSAGTRGNIQYF.

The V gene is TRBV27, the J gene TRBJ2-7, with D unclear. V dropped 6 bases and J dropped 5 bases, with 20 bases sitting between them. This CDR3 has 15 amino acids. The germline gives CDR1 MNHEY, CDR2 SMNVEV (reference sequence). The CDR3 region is CASSSLYARANEQYF. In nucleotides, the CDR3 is TGTGCCAGCAGCTCCCTATATGCCCGGGCGAACGAGCAGTACTTC.

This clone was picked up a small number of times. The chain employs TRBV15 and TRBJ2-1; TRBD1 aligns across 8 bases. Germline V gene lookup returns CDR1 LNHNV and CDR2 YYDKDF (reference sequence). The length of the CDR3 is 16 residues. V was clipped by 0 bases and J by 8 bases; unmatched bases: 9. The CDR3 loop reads CATSRDPTGVSYEQFF. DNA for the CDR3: TGTGCCACCAGCAGAGATCCGACAGGGGTTAGCTATGAGCAGTTCTTC.